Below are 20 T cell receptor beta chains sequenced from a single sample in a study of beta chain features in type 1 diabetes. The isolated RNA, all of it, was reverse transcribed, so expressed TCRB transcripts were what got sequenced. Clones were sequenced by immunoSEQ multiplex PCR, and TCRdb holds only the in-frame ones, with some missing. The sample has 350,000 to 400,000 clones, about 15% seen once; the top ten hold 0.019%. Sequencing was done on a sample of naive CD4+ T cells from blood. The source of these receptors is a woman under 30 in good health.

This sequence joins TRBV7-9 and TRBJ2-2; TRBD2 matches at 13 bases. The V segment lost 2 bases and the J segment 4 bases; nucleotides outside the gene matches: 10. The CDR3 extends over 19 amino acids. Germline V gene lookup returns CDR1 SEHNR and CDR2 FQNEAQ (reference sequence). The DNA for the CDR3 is TGTGCCAGCAGCTTATATGGACTAGCGGGAGATCGTGTCACCGGGGAGCTGTTTTTT. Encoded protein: CASSLYGLAGDRVTGELFF. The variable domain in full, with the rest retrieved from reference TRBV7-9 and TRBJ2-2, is DTGVSQNPRHKITKRGQNVTFRCDPISEHNRLYWYRQTLGQGPEFLTYFQNEAQLEKSRLLSDRFSAERPKGSFSTLEIQRTEQGDSAMYLCASSLYGLAGDRVTGELFFGEGSRLTVL.

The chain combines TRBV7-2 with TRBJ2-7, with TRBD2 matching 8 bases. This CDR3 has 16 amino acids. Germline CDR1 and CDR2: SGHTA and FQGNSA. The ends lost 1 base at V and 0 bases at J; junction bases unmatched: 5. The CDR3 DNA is TGTGCCAGCAGCTTAGGATCTAGCGGGTTCTCCTACGAGCAGTACTTC. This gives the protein CASSLGSSGFSYEQYF.

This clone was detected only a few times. In DNA, the CDR3 is TGTGCCAGCAGTGAAGCGGGAGGGGGCGGACTGACGCAGTATTTT. Protein: CASSEAGGGGLTQYF. The chain joins TRBV25-1 to TRBJ2-3, with 9 bases aligning to TRBD2. The germline CDR1 and CDR2 sequences are MGHDK and SYGVNS. V shed 2 bases and J 9 bases; nucleotides not matched to a gene: 9. This CDR3 spans 15 amino acids.

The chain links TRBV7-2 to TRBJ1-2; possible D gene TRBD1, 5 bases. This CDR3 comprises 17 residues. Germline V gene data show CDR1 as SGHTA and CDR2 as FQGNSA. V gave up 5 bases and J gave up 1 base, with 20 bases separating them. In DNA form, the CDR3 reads TGTGCCAGCAGCCCAGCGTGGGAGGGGAGGGATAACTATGGCTACACCTTC. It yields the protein CASSPAWEGRDNYGYTF.

CDR3 protein: CASSKGASGRTVPNNEQFF. The CDR3 DNA reads TGTGCCAGCAGCAAAGGGGCTAGCGGGAGGACAGTCCCCAACAATGAGCAGTTCTTC. The V and J genes are TRBV21-1 and TRBJ2-1; the D call in the table, TRBD2, was not verified against the DNA. TRBV21-1 is a documented pseudogene. The CDR3 totals 19 residues.

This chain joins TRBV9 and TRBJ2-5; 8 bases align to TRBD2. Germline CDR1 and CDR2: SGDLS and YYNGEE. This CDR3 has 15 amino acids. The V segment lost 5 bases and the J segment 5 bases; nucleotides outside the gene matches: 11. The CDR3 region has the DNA TGTGCCAGCAGAGGGCCACGCGGGAGGCTGGAGACCCAGTACTTC. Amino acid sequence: CASRGPRGRLETQYF.

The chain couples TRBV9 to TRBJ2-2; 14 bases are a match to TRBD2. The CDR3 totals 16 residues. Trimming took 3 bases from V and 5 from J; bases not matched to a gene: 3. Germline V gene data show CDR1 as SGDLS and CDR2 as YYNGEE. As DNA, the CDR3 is TGTGCCAGCAGCGCCCGACTAGCGGGAGGGACCGGGGAGCTGTTTTTT. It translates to CASSARLAGGTGELFF.

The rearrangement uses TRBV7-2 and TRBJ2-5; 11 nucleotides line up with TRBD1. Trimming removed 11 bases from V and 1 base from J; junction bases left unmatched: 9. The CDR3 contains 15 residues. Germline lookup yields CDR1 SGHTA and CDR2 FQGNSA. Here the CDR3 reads CAGATGTGGQETQYF. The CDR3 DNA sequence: TGTGCCGGCGCGACCGGGACAGGGGGCCAAGAGACCCAGTACTTC.

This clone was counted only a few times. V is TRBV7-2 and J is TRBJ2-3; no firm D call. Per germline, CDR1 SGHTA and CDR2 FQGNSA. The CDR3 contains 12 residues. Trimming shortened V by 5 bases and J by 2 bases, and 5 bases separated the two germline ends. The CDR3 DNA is TGTGCCAGCAGCCCATTCACAGATACGCAGTATTTT. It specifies CASSPFTDTQYF. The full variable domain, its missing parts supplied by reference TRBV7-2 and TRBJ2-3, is GAGVSQSPSNKVTEKGKDVELRCDPISGHTALYWYRQSLGQGLEFLIYFQGNSAPDKSGLPSDRFSAERTGGSVSTLTIQRTQQEDSAVYLCASSPFTDTQYFGPGTRLTVL.

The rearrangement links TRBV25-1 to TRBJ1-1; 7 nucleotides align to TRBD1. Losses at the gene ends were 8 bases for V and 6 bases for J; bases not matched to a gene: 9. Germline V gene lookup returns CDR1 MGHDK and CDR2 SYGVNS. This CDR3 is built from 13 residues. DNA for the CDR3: TGTGCCAGCCAGACAGGGAACGTGGCTGAAGCTTTCTTT. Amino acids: CASQTGNVAEAFF. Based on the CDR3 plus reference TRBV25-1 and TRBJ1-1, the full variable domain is EADIYQTPRYLVIGTGKKITLECSQTMGHDKMYWYQQDPGMELHLIHYSYGVNSTEKGDLSSESTVSRIRTEHFPLTLESARPSHTSQYLCASQTGNVAEAFFGQGTRLTVV.

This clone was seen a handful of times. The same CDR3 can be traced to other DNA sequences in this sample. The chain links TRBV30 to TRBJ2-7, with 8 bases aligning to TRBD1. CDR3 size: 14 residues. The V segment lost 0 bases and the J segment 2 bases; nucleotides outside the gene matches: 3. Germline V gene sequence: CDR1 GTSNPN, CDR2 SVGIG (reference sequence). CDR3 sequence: CAWSVNRGAYEQYF. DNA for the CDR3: TGTGCCTGGAGTGTCAACAGGGGGGCCTACGAGCAGTACTTC.

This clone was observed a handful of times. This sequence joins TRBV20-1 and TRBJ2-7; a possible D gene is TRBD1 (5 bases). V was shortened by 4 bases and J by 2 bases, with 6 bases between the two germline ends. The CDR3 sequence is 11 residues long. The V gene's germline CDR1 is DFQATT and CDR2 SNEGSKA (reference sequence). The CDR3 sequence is CSATRAYEQYF. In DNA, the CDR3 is TGCAGTGCTACCAGGGCCTACGAGCAGTACTTC.

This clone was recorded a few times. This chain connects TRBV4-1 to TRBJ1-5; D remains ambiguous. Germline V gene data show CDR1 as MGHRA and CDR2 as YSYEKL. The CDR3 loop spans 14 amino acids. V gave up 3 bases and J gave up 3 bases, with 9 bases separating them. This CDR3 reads CASSQTSYNQPQHF. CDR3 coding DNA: TGCGCCAGCAGCCAGACAAGCTACAATCAGCCCCAGCATTTT.

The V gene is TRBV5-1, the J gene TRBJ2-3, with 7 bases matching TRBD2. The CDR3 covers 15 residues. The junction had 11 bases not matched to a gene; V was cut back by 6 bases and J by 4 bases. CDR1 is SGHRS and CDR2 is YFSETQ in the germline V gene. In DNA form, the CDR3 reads TGCGCCAGCAAATCGGGGGGAAGTCTTGCAGATACGCAGTATTTT. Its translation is CASKSGGSLADTQYF.

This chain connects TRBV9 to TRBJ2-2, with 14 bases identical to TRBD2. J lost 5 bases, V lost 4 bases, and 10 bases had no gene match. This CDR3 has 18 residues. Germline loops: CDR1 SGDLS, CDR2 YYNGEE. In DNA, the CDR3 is TGTGCCAGCAGCTTGGGACTAGCGGGAGAAGGAACGACCGGGGAGCTGTTTTTT. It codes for CASSLGLAGEGTTGELFF.

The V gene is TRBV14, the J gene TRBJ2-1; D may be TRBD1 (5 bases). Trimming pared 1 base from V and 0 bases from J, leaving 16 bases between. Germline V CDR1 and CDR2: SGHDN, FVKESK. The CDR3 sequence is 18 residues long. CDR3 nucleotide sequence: TGTGCCAGCAGCCAAGGGGTAGGGGCGGCAAGCTCCTACAATGAGCAGTTCTTC. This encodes CASSQGVGAASSYNEQFF.

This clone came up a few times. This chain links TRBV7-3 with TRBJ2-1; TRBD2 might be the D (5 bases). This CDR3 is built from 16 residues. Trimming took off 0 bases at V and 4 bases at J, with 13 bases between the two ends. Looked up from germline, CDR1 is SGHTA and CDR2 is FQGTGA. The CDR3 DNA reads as TGTGCCAGCAGCTTAACCCCGTCTAGCCCGTACAATGAGCAGTTCTTC. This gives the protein CASSLTPSSPYNEQFF.

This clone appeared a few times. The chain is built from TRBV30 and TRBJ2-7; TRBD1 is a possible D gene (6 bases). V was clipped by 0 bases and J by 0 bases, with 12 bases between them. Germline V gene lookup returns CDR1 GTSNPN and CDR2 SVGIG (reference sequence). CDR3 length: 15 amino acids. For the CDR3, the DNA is TGTGCCTGGAGTGTACAGACAGGAGCCTCCTACGAGCAGTACTTC. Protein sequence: CAWSVQTGASYEQYF.

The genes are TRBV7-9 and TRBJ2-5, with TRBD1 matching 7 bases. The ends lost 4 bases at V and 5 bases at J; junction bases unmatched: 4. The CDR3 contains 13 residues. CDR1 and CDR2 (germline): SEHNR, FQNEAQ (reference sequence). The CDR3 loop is CASSSLTGETQYF. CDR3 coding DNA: TGTGCCAGCAGCTCTTTGACAGGGGAGACCCAGTACTTC.

The CDR3 region has the DNA TGCAGTGCCTCAGAGGACAAAGATCAGCCCCAGCATTTT. The encoded protein is CSASEDKDQPQHF. The V call is TRBV29-1, the J call TRBJ1-5; perhaps TRBD1 as D (5 bases). The CDR3 length is 13 residues. Germline values: CDR1 SQVTM, CDR2 ANQGSEA.